The present T cell receptor (beta chain) was sequenced within a study of control samples from healthy donors and cancer patients. Germline V gene lookup returns CDR1 MNHNY and CDR2 SVGAGI (reference sequence). With V trimmed by 4 bases and J by 6 bases, 5 bases remained unmatched. CDR3 size: 14 residues. Clones were read by immunoSEQ multiplex PCR, and TCRdb kept only the in-frame ones, dropping some. The sample shows about 120,000 clones, less than 95% of them seen only once. The V call is TRBV6-6, the J call TRBJ1-5; 8 nucleotides agree with TRBD1. The clonotype was recovered from a man aged 30 to 45 in good health. Sequencing input: blood. The CDR3 nucleotides are TGTGCCAGCAGTTCCCCGGACAGGGCTCAGCCCCAGCATTTT. Amino acid sequence: CASSSPDRAQPQHF.